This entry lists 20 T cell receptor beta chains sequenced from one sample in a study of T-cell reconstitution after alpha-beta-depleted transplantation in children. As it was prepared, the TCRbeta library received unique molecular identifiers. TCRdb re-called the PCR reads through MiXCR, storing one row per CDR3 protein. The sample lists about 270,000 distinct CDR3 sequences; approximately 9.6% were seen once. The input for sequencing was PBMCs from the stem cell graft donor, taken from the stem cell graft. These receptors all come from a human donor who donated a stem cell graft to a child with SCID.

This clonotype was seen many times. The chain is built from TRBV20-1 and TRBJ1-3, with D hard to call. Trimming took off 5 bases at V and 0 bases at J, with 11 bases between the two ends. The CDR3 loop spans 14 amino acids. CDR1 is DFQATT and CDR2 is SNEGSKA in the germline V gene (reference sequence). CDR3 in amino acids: CSAEDTFSGNTIYF. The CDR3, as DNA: TGCAGTGCTGAAGACACCTTCTCTGGAAACACCATATATTTT.

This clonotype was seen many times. The DNA for the CDR3 is TGCGCCAGCAGTGAGTACCGGATACCTAACACCGGGGAGCTGTTTTTT. Its protein is CASSEYRIPNTGELFF. The chain is built from TRBV10-1 and TRBJ2-2; no firm D call. Deletions cut 1 base from V and 2 bases from J, with 11 bases between. This CDR3 is 16 amino acids long. Germline CDR1 WNHNN, CDR2 SYGVQD (reference sequence).

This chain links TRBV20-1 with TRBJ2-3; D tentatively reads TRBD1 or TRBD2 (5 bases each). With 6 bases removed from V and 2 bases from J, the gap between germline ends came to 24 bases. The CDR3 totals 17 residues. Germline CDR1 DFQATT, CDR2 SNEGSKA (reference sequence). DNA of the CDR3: TGCAGTGCCCCAAAAACGTCACAGGAGGAATACACAGATACGCAGTATTTT. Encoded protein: CSAPKTSQEEYTDTQYF.

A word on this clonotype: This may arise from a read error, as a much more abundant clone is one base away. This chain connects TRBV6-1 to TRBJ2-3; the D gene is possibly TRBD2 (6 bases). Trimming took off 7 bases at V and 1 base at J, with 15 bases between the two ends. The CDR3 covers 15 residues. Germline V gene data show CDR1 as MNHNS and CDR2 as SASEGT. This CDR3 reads CASKVAGRRTDTQYF. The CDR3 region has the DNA TGTGCCAGCAAGGTGGCGGGGCGACGCACAGATACGCAGTATTTT.

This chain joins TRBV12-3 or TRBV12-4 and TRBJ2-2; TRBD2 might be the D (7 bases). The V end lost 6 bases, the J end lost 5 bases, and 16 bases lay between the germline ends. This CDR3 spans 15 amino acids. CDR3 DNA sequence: TGTGCCAGCAGCTTGGGGGGGGCAGTGACCGGGGAGCTGTTTTTT. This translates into CASSLGGAVTGELFF.

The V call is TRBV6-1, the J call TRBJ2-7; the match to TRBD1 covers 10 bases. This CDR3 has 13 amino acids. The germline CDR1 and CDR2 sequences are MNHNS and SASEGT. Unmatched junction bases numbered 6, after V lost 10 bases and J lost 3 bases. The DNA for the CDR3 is TGTGCCATGGGACAGGGGCACAACTACGAGCAGTACTTC. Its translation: CAMGQGHNYEQYF.

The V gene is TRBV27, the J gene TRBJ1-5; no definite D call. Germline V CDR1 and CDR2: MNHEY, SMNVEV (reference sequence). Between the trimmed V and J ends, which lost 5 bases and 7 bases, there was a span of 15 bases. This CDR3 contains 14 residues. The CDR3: CASSAHEARQPQHF. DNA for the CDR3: TGTGCCAGCAGTGCTCATGAGGCACGGCAGCCCCAGCATTTT.

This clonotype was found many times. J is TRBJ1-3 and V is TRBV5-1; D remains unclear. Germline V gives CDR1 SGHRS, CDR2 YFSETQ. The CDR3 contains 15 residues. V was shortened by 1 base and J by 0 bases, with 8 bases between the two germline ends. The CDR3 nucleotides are TGCGCCAGCAGCTTGCGCCAGGCCTCTGGAAACACCATATATTTT. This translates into CASSLRQASGNTIYF.

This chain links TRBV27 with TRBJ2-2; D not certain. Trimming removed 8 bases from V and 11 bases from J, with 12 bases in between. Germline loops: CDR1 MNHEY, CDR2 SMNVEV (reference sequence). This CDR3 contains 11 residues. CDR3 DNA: TGTGCCAGCTTTTCTACTGGCGAGCTGTTTTTT. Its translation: CASFSTGELFF.

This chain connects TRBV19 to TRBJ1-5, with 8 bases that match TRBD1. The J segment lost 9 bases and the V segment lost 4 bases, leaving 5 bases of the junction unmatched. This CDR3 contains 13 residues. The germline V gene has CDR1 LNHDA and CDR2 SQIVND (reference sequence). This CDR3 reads CASSKQGARPQHF. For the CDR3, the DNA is TGTGCCAGTAGTAAGCAGGGGGCACGGCCCCAGCATTTT.

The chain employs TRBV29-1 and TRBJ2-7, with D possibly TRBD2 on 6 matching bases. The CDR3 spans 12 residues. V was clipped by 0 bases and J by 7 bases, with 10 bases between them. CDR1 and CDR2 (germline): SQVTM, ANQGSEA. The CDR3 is CSVEDGGWEQYF. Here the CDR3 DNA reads TGCAGCGTTGAAGATGGGGGGTGGGAGCAGTACTTC.

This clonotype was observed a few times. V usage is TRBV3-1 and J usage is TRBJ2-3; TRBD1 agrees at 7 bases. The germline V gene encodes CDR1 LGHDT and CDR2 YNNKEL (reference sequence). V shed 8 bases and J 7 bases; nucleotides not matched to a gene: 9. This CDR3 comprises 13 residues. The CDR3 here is CASEQGFGNTQYF. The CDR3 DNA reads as TGTGCCAGCGAACAGGGGTTCGGAAATACGCAGTATTTT.

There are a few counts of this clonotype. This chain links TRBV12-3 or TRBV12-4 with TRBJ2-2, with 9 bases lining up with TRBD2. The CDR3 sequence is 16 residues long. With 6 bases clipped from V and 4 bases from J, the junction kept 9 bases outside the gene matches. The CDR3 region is CASRPSGGGATGELFF. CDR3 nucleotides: TGTGCCAGCAGACCCTCCGGCGGGGGGGCCACCGGGGAGCTGTTTTTT.

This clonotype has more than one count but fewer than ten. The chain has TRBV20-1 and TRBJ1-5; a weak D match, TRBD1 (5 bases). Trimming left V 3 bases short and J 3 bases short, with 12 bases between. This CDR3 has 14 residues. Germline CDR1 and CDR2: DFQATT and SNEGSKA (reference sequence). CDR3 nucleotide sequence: TGCAGTGCTAGGGGCCGGGACTTCAATCAGCCCCAGCATTTT. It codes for CSARGRDFNQPQHF.

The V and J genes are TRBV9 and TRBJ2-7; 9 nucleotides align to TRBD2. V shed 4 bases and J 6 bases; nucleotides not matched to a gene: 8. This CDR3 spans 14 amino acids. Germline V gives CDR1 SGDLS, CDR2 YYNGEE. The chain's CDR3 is CASSPISGGIEQYF. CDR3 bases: TGTGCCAGCAGCCCAATTAGCGGGGGAATCGAGCAGTACTTC.

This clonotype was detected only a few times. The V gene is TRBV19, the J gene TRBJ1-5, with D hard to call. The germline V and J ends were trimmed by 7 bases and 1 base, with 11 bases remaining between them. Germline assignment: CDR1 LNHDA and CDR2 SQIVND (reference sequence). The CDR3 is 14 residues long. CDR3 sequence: CASNPSGSNQPQHF. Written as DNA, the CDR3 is TGTGCCAGTAATCCCTCCGGGAGCAATCAGCCCCAGCATTTT.

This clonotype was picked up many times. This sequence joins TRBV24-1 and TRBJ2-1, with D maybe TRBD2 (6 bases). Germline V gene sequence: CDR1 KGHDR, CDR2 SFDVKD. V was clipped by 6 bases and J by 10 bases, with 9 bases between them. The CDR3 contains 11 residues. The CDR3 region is CATSSGGEQFF. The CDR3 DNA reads TGTGCCACCAGTAGTGGAGGGGAGCAGTTCTTC.

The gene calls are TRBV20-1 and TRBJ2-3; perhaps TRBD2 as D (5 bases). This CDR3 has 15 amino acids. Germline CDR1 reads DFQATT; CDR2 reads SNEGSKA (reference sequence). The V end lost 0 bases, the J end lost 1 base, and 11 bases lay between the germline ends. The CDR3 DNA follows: TGCAGTGCTAGAGAGCTAGCCGAGGGCACAGATACGCAGTATTTT. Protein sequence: CSARELAEGTDTQYF.

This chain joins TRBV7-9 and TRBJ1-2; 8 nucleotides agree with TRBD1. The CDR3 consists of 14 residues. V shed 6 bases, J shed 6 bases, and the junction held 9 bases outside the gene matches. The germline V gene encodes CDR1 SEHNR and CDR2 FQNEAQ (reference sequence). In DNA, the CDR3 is TGTGCCAGCAGTCCTCAGGGGGCCACAAATGGCTACACCTTC. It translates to CASSPQGATNGYTF.

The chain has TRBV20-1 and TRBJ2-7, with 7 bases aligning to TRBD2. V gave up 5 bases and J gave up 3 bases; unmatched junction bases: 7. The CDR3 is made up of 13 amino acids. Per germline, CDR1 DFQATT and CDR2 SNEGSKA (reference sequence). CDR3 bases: TGCAGTGCTCCGGGGGGTCTACTCTACGAGCAGTACTTC. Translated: CSAPGGLLYEQYF.